Presented here are 15 T cell receptor beta chains from one specimen sequenced in a study of T cells in Graves' hyperthyroidism and ophthalmopathy. Template material for amplifying TCR beta CDR3 regions consisted of RNA transcripts. First-round RT-PCR targeting the TCR CDR3 was performed with the HTBI primer set. TCRdb reprocessed the multiplex PCR reads via MiXCR and lists one record per CDR3 protein. The table shows fewer than 700,000 distinct CDR3 sequences, with roughly 15% occurring only once. Sequencing used blood. Source of these receptors: a woman in her thirties with Graves' hyperthyroidism.

The rearrangement joins TRBV9 to TRBJ1-5, with a tentative D call TRBD1 (5 bases). The CDR3 covers 15 residues. Trimming shortened V by 3 bases and J by 3 bases, and 13 bases separated the two germline ends. The V gene's germline CDR1 is SGDLS and CDR2 YYNGEE. The CDR3 DNA reads TGTGCCAGCAGCGCCTCCGGGGGGTACAATCAGCCCCAGCATTTT. Protein: CASSASGGYNQPQHF.

V gene TRBV28 combines with J gene TRBJ1-6; maybe TRBD1 (6 bases). The CDR3 is made up of 15 amino acids. The germline V gene has CDR1 MDHEN and CDR2 SYDVKM. With 7 bases removed from V and 11 bases from J, the gap between germline ends came to 21 bases. The DNA for the CDR3 is TGTGCCAGCAACGTCGAACAGGGTTCGGTTGCACCCCTCCACTTT. It translates to CASNVEQGSVAPLHF.

Of note for this clonotype: Being one base from a much bigger clone, this may be a read error. The genes are TRBV2 and TRBJ1-4, with D possibly matching TRBD1 (6 bases). This CDR3 spans 15 amino acids. Per the germline V gene, CDR1 is SNHLY and CDR2 is FYNNEI. The CDR3 loop is CAGSPGTTGREKLFF. The CDR3 DNA is TGTGCCGGCAGTCCTGGGACAACGGGGCGTGAAAAACTGTTTTTT. Based on the CDR3 plus reference TRBV2 and TRBJ1-4, the full variable domain is EPEVTQTPSHQVTQMGQEVILRCVPISNHLYFYWYRQILGQKVEFLVSFYNNEISEKSEIFDDQFSVERPDGSNFTLKIRSTKLEDSAMYFCAGSPGTTGREKLFFGSGTQLSVL.

For this clonotype: A much larger clonotype is one base distant, so this may be a read error. This is likely a read error, given that the CDR3 carries no conserved phenylalanine or tryptophan at its end. In nucleotides, the CDR3 is TGTGCCAGCAGCTTTGGCAACTACAATGAGCAGTTCCTC. This codes for CASSFGNYNEQFL. The rearrangement joins TRBV11-2 to TRBJ2-1; no reliable D call. Looked up from germline, CDR1 is SGHAT and CDR2 is FQNNGV. CDR3 size: 13 residues. Trimming removed 3 bases at V and 3 bases at J, with 6 bases between.

The genes are TRBV6-2 or TRBV6-3 and TRBJ2-5, with 10 bases matching TRBD1. The CDR3 runs 16 residues. Trimming at V came to 2 bases and at J to 5 bases, leaving 8 bases not matched to a gene. Germline V gives CDR1 MNHEY, CDR2 SVGEGT. For the CDR3, the DNA is TGTGCCAGCAGTTACACCCGACAGGGGGCTAGGGAGACCCAGTACTTC. As protein: CASSYTRQGARETQYF.

This clonotype has ten or more counts. The chain employs TRBV24-1 and TRBJ2-5; D is possibly TRBD1 or TRBD2 (5 bases each). Germline loops: CDR1 KGHDR, CDR2 SFDVKD. V lost 5 bases, J lost 5 bases, and 17 bases lay in between. The length of the CDR3 is 15 residues. Here the CDR3 DNA reads TGTGCCACCAGTGCTCCGGACCGGGGCGGGGAGACCCAGTACTTC. This encodes CATSAPDRGGETQYF.

The J gene is TRBJ1-2, the V gene TRBV15, with TRBD1 matching 8 bases. Losses at the gene ends were 0 bases for V and 5 bases for J; bases not matched to a gene: 2. Germline V lookup: CDR1 LNHNV, CDR2 YYDKDF (reference sequence). The CDR3 runs 14 residues. CDR3 bases: TGTGCCACCAGCAGAGACAGGGGGCTGTATGGCTACACCTTC. Translated: CATSRDRGLYGYTF.

The table lists this clonotype with many counts. This sequence joins TRBV27 and TRBJ1-5; 7 bases match TRBD1. From germline, CDR1 is MNHEY and CDR2 SMNVEV (reference sequence). CDR3 size: 18 residues. With V trimmed by 0 bases and J by 5 bases, 13 bases remained unmatched. CDR3 sequence: CASSLSRGGGGVYQPQHF. The CDR3 region has the DNA TGTGCCAGCAGTTTATCGAGGGGAGGGGGCGGTGTATATCAGCCCCAGCATTTT.

This clonotype appeared many times. The chain combines TRBV5-1 with TRBJ2-1, with 7 bases that match TRBD2. CDR3 length equals 14 residues. Germline CDR1 is SGHRS and CDR2 is YFSETQ. After removal of 0 bases from V and 9 bases from J, the junction contained 6 bases not matched to a gene. The CDR3 nucleotides read TGCGCCAGCAGCTTGGGGGCGGGAGTGCGTGAGCAGTTCTTC. It encodes CASSLGAGVREQFF.

V and J are TRBV6-5 and TRBJ1-3; D is unresolved. The CDR3 consists of 14 residues. Germline V CDR1 and CDR2: MNHEY, SVGAGI. The V and J ends lost 2 bases and 3 bases respectively, with 8 bases between them. CDR3 bases: TGTGCCAGCAGTTACGAGGGTAGTGGAAACACCATATATTTT. It is translated as CASSYEGSGNTIYF.

This clonotype was counted between two and nine times. The V call is TRBV9, the J call TRBJ2-1, with TRBD2 matching over 10 bases. This CDR3 has 14 residues. The ends lost 7 bases at V and 7 bases at J; junction bases unmatched: 8. The germline V gene has CDR1 SGDLS and CDR2 YYNGEE. CDR3 coding DNA: TGTGCCAGCGCGGTCCTAGCGGGAGAGAATGAGCAGTTCTTC. It specifies CASAVLAGENEQFF.

The chain couples TRBV4-3 to TRBJ1-1; D gene unclear. V shed 1 base and J shed 2 bases, with 11 bases lying between them. The length of the CDR3 is 15 residues. The germline V gene has CDR1 LGHNA and CDR2 YSLEER. The CDR3 region has the DNA TGCGCCAGCAGCCAAGTGTTTGGCTTAAACACTGAAGCTTTCTTT. Translated: CASSQVFGLNTEAFF.

This clonotype was observed a handful of times. The V and J genes are TRBV5-1 and TRBJ2-3; no firm D call. The V gene lost 0 bases and the J gene lost 3 bases, with 11 bases spanning the gap. Germline CDR1 SGHRS, CDR2 YFSETQ. This CDR3 contains 15 residues. The CDR3 loop reads CASSLDLDSTDTQYF. CDR3 bases: TGCGCCAGCAGCTTGGATCTTGATTCTACAGATACGCAGTATTTT.

V and J are TRBV19 and TRBJ2-5; TRBD2 matches 7 bases. CDR3 length: 14 amino acids. J lost 2 bases, V lost 3 bases, and 3 bases had no gene match. Germline CDR1 and CDR2: LNHDA and SQIVND (reference sequence). The CDR3, as DNA: TGTGCCAGTAGTATCACGGGGGGACAAGAGACCCAGTACTTC. The encoded protein is CASSITGGQETQYF.

This clonotype showed up just a few times. The rearrangement links TRBV28 to TRBJ2-7; the D is unclear. This CDR3 is built from 15 residues. V was cut by 1 base and J by 1 base, with 11 bases left in between. Germline loops: CDR1 MDHEN, CDR2 SYDVKM. The CDR3 region is CASSLSEGWSYEQYF. DNA of the CDR3: TGTGCCAGCAGTTTATCGGAAGGGTGGTCCTACGAGCAGTACTTC.